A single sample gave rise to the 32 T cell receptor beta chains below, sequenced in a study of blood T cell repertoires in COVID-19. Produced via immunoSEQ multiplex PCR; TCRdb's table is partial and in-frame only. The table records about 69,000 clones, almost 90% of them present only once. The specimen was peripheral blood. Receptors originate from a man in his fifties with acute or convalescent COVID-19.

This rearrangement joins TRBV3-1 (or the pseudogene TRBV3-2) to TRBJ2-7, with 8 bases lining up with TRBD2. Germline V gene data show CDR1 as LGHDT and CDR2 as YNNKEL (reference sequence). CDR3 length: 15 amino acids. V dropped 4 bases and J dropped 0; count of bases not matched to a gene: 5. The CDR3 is CASSPKREPSYEQYF. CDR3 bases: TGTGCCAGCAGCCCGAAGCGGGAGCCCTCCTACGAGCAGTACTTC.

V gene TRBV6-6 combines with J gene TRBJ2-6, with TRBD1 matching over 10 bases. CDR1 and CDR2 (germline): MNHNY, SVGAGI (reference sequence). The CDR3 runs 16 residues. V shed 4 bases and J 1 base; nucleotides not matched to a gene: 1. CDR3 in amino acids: CASSLGQGSGANVLTF. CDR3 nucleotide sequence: TGTGCCAGCAGTTTGGGACAGGGGTCTGGGGCCAACGTCCTGACTTTC.

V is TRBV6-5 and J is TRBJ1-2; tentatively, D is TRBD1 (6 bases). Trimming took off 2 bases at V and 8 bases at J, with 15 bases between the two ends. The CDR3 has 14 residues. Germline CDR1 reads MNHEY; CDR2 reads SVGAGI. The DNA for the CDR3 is TGTGCCAGCAGTTACGGGGACGTGACAGGCGGCTACACCTTC. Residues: CASSYGDVTGGYTF.

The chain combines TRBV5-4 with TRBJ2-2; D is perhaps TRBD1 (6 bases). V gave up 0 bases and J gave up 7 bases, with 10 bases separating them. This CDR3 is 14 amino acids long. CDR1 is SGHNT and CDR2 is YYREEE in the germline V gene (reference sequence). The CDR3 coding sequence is TGTGCCAGCAGCTTGGGGCAGGGGCACGGGGAGCTGTTTTTT. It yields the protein CASSLGQGHGELFF.

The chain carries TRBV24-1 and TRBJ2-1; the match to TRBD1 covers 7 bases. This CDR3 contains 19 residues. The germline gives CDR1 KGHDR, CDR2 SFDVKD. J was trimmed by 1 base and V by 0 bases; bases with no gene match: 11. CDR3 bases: TGTGCCACCAGTGATTTGGGACAGACAGGGAGCGTTTCCTACAATGAGCAGTTCTTC. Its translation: CATSDLGQTGSVSYNEQFF.

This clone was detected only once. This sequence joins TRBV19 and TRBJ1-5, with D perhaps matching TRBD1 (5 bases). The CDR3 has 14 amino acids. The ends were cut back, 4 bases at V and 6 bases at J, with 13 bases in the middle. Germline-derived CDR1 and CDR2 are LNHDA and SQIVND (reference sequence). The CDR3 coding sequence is TGTGCCAGTAGTAGGACGGGGGTTAGTCAGCCCCAGCATTTT. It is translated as CASSRTGVSQPQHF.

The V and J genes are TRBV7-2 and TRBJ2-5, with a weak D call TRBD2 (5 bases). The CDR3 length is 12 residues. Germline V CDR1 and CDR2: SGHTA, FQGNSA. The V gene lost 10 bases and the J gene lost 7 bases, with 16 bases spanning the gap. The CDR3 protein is CAKAEDRGTQYF. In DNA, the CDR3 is TGTGCCAAAGCGGAGGACCGAGGGACCCAGTACTTC.

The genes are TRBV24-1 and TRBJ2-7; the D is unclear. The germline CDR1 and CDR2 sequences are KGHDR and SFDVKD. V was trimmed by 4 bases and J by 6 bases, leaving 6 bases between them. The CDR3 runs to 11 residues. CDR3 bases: TGTGCCACCAGTGACTCCGTCGAGCAGTACTTC. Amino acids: CATSDSVEQYF.

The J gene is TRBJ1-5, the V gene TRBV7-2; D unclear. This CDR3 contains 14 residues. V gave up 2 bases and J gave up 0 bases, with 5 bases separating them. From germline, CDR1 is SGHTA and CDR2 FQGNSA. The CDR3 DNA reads TGTGCCAGCAGCTTAATAGATAGCAATCAGCCCCAGCATTTT. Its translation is CASSLIDSNQPQHF.

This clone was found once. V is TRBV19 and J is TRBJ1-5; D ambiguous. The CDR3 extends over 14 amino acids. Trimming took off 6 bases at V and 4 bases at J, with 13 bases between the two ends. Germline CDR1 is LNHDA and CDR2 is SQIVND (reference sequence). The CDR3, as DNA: TGTGCCAGTAGGCGCACCCTGACAAATCAGCCCCAGCATTTT. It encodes CASRRTLTNQPQHF.

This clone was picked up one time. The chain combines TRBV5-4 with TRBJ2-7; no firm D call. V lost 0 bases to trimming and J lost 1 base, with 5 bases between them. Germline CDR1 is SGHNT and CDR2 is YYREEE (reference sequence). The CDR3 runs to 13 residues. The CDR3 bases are TGTGCCAGCAGCTTGGACGGGTCCTACGAGCAGTACTTC. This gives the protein CASSLDGSYEQYF.

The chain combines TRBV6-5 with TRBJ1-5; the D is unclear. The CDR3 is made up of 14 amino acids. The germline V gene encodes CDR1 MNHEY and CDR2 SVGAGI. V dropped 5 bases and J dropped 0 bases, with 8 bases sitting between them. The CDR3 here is CASSRTLSNQPQHF. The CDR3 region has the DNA TGTGCCAGCAGTCGTACTCTTAGCAATCAGCCCCAGCATTTT.

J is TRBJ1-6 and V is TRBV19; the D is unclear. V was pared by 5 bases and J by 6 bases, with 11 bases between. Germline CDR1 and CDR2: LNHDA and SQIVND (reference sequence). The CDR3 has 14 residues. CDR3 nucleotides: TGTGCCAGTAGTGCCGACTCATTTAATTCACCCCTCCACTTT. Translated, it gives CASSADSFNSPLHF.

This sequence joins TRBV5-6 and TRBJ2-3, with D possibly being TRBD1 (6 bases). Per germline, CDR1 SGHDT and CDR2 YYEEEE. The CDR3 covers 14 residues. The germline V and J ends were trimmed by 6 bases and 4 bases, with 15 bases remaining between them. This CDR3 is CASTTGQVPDTQYF. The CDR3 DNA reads TGTGCCAGCACCACGGGACAAGTCCCAGATACGCAGTATTTT.

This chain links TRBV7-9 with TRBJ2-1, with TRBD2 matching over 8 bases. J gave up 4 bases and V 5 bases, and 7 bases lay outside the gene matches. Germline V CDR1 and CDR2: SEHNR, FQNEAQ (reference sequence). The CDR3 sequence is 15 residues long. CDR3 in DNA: TGTGCCAGCAGCCTAACTAGCGGCAGATACAATGAGCAGTTCTTC. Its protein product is CASSLTSGRYNEQFF.

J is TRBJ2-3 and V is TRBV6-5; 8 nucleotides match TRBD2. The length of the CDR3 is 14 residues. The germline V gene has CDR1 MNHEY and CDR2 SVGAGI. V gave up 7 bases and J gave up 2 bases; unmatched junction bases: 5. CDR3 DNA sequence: TGTGCCAGCAAGCGGGAGTGGGTCACAGATACGCAGTATTTT. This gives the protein CASKREWVTDTQYF.

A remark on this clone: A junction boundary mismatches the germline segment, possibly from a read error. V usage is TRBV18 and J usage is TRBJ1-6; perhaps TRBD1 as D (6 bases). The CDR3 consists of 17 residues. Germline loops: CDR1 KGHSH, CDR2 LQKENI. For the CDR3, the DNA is TGTGCCAGCTCTCCACGACAGGCCAAGGGCTATAATTCACCCCTCCACTTT. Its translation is CASSPRQAKGYNSPLHF.

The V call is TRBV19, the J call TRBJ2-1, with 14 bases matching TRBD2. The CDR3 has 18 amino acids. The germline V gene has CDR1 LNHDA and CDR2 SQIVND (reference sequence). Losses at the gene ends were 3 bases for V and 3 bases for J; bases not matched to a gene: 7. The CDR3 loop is CASSMRLAGGRIYNEQFF. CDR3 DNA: TGTGCCAGTAGTATGCGACTAGCGGGAGGGAGGATCTACAATGAGCAGTTCTTC.

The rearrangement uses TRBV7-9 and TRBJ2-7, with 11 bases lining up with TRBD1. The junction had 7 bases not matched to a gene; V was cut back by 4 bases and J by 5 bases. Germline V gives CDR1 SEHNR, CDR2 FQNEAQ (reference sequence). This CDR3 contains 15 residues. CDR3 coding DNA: TGTGCCAGCAGCTGGGGACAGGGGGAGTTGGACGAGCAGTACTTC. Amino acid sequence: CASSWGQGELDEQYF.

In nucleotides, the CDR3 is TGTGCCAGCAGCTTGGAACCGGGAACCTACGAGCAGTACTTC. Translation gives CASSLEPGTYEQYF. This chain joins TRBV5-8 and TRBJ2-7; the D gene is possibly TRBD2 (5 bases). The CDR3 has 14 residues. Germline V gives CDR1 SGHTS, CDR2 YDEGEE. V lost 0 bases, J lost 2 bases, and 9 bases lay in between.

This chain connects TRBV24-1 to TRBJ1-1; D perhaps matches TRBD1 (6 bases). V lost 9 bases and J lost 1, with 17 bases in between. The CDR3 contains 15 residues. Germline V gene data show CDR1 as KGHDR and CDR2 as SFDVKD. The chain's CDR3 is CATPFLGTTNTEAFF. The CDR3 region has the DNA TGTGCCACCCCCTTTCTCGGGACAACGAACACTGAAGCTTTCTTT.

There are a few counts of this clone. DNA of the CDR3: TGTGCCAGCAGTGACGGCGGATTGAGGGAAAAACTGTTTTTT. Translation gives CASSDGGLREKLFF. This chain joins TRBV2 and TRBJ1-4; D is uncertain. The CDR3 spans 14 residues. V lost 3 bases, J lost 8 bases, and 13 bases lay in between. Germline values: CDR1 SNHLY, CDR2 FYNNEI.

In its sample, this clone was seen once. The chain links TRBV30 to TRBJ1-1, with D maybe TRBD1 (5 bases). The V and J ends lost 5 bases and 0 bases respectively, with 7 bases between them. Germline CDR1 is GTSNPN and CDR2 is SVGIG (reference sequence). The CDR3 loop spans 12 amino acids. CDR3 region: CAWLGVNTEAFF. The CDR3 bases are TGTGCCTGGTTAGGGGTGAACACTGAAGCTTTCTTT.

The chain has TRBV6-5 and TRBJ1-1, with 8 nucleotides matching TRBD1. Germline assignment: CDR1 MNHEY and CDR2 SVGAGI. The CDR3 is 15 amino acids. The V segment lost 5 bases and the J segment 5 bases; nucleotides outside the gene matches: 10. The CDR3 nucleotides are TGTGCCAGCAGTCCCCTGACAGGGGTGAGGACTGAAGCTTTCTTT. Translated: CASSPLTGVRTEAFF.

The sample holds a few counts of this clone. CDR3 coding DNA: TGTGCCAGTACCAAAGAGAAAGGGGCGAACACCGGGGAGCTGTTTTTT. This gives the protein CASTKEKGANTGELFF. This chain uses TRBV19 with TRBJ2-2; D perhaps matches TRBD1 (5 bases). This CDR3 contains 16 residues. The germline gives CDR1 LNHDA, CDR2 SQIVND (reference sequence). Deletions cut 7 bases from V and 0 bases from J, with 15 bases between.

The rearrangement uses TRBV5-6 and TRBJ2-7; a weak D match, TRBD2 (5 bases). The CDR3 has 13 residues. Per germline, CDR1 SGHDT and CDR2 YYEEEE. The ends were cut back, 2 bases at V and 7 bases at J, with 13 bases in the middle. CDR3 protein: CASSFSGPGEQYF. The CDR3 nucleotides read TGTGCCAGCAGCTTTTCTGGACCGGGGGAGCAGTACTTC.

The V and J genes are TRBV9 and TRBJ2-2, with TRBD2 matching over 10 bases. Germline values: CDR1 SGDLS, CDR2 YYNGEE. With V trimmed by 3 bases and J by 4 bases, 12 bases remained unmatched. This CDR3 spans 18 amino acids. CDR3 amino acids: CASSAAAGLAGATGELFF. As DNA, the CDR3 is TGTGCCAGCAGCGCTGCCGCTGGGCTAGCGGGAGCCACCGGGGAGCTGTTTTTT.

The CDR3 sequence is CATRGGGEEQPQHF. The CDR3 bases are TGTGCCACCAGGGGGGGAGGGGAGGAGCAGCCCCAGCATTTT. V gene TRBV24-1 combines with J gene TRBJ1-5; D is perhaps TRBD1 (5 bases). The germline V gene has CDR1 KGHDR and CDR2 SFDVKD. This CDR3 contains 14 residues. Trimming stripped 7 bases from V and 7 bases from J, with 16 bases between.

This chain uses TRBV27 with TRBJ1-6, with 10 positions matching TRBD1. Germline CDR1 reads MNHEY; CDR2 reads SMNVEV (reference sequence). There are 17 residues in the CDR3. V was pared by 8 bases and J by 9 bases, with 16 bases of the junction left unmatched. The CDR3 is CASGYRDRGVGGSPLHF. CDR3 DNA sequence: TGTGCCAGCGGTTATAGGGACAGGGGAGTCGGCGGTTCACCCCTCCACTTT.

This chain's CDR3 is CASSLWDRGLQGNQPQHF. DNA of the CDR3: TGTGCCAGCAGTTTATGGGACAGGGGGCTCCAGGGCAATCAGCCCCAGCATTTT. The chain recombines TRBV28 with TRBJ1-5; 11 nucleotides align to TRBD1. The CDR3 runs to 18 residues. Trimming cost V 0 bases and J 2 bases; bases outside gene matches: 6. CDR1 and CDR2 from the germline V gene are MDHEN and SYDVKM.

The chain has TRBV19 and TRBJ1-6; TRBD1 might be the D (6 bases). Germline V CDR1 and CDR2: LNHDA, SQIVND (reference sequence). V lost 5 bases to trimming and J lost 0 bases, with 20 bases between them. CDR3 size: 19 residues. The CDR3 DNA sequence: TGTGCCAGTAGTCAGATTACAGGGAGCCGAGGCTCCTATAATTCACCCCTCCACTTT. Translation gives CASSQITGSRGSYNSPLHF.

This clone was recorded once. CDR3 region: CASSLGQGEYNEQFF. The DNA of the CDR3 is TGCGCCAGCAGCTTGGGGCAGGGGGAATACAATGAGCAGTTCTTC. The chain joins TRBV5-1 to TRBJ2-1; 7 nucleotides align to TRBD1. The CDR3 covers 15 residues. Germline CDR1 is SGHRS and CDR2 is YFSETQ. V shed 0 bases, J shed 4 bases, and the junction held 4 bases outside the gene matches.